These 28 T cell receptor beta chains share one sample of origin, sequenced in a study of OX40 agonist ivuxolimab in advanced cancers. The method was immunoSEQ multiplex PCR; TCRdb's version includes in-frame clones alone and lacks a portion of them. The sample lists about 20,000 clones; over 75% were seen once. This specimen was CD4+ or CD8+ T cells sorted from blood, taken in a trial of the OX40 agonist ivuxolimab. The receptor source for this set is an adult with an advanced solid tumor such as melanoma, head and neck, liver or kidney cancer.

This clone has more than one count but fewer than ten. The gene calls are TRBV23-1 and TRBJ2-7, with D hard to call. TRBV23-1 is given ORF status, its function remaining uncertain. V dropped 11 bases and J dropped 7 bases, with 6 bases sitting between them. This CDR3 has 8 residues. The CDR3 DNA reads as TGCGCCCGTGGAGAGCAGTACTTC. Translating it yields CARGEQYF.

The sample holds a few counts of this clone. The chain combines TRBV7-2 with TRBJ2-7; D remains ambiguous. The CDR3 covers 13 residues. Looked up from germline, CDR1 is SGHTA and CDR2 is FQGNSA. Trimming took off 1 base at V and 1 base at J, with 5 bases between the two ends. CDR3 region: CASSLGFSYEQYF. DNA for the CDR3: TGTGCCAGCAGCTTAGGGTTTTCCTACGAGCAGTACTTC. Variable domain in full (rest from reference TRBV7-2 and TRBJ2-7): GAGVSQSPSNKVTEKGKDVELRCDPISGHTALYWYRQSLGQGLEFLIYFQGNSAPDKSGLPSDRFSAERTGGSVSTLTIQRTQQEDSAVYLCASSLGFSYEQYFGPGTRLTVT.

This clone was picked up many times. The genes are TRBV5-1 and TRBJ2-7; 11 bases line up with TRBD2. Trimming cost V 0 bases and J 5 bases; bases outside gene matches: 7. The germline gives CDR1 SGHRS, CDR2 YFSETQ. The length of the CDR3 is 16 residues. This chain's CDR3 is CASSLVLAGGLHEQYF. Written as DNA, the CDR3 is TGCGCCAGCAGCTTGGTCCTAGCGGGGGGTCTCCACGAGCAGTACTTC.

As DNA, the CDR3 is TGTGCCAGCAGTCACCGGTTCGGGGACACTGAAGCTTTCTTT. This encodes CASSHRFGDTEAFF. This chain uses TRBV6-6 with TRBJ1-1; D is ambiguous. The CDR3 is 14 residues long. V gave up 5 bases and J gave up 3 bases, with 13 bases separating them. CDR1 is MNHNY, CDR2 SVGAGI, per germline (reference sequence).

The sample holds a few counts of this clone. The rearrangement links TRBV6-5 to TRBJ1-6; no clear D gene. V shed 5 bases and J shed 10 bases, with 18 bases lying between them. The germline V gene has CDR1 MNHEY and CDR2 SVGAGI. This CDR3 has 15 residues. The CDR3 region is CASSPSPLRGSPLHF. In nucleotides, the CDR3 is TGTGCCAGCAGTCCCTCCCCCCTCCGTGGGTCACCCCTCCACTTT.

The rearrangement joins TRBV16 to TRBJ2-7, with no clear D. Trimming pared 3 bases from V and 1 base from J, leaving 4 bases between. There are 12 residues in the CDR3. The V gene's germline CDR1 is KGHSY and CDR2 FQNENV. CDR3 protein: CASSHPSYEQYF. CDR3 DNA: TGTGCCAGCAGCCACCCTTCCTACGAGCAGTACTTC.

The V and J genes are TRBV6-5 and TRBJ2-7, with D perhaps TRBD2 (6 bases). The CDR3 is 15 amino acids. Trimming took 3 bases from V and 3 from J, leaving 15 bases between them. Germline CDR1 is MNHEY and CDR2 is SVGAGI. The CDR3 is CASSYMPGLNYEQYF. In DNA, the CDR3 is TGTGCCAGCAGTTATATGCCAGGACTAAACTACGAGCAGTACTTC.

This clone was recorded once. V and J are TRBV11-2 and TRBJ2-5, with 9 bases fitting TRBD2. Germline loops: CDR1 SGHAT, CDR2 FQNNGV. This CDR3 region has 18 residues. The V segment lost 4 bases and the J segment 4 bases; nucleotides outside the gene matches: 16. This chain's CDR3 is CASSWRGPSGVVGETQYF. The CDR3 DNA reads TGTGCCAGCAGCTGGCGGGGGCCTAGCGGGGTAGTAGGAGAGACCCAGTACTTC.

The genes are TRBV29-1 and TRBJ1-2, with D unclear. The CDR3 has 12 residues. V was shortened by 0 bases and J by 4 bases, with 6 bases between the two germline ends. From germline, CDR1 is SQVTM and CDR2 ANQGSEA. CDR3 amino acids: CSVEDESYGYTF. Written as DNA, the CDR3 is TGCAGCGTTGAAGATGAATCCTATGGCTACACCTTC. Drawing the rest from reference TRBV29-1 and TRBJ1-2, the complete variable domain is SAVISQKPSRDICQRGTSLTIQCQVDSQVTMMFWYRQQPGQSLTLIATANQGSEATYESGFVIDKFPISRPNLTFSTLTVSNMSPEDSSIYLCSVEDESYGYTFGSGTRLTVV.

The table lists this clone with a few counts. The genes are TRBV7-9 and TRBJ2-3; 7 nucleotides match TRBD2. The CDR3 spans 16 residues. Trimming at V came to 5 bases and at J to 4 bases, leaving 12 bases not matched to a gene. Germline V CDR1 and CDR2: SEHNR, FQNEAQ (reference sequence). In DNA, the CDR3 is TGTGCCAGCAGCCAAATGGGACTACTCGGGGCAGATACGCAGTATTTT. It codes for CASSQMGLLGADTQYF.

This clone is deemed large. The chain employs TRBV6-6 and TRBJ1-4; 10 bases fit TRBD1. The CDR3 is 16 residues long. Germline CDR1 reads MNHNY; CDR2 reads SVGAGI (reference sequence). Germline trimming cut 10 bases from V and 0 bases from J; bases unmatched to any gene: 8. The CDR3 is CATLTGGGTTNEKLFF. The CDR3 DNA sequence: TGTGCCACCTTGACAGGGGGCGGGACAACTAATGAAAAACTGTTTTTT.

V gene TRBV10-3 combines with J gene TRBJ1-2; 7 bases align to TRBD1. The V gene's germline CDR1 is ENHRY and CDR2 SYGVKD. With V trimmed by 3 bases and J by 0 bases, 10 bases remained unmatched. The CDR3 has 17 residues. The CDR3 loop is CAISERGQGGTNYGYTF. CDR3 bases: TGTGCCATCAGTGAAAGAGGGCAGGGGGGCACTAACTATGGCTACACCTTC.

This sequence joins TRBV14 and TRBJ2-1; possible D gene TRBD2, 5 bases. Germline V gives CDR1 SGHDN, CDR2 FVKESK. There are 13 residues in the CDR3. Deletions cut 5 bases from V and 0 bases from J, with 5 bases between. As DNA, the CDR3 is TGTGCCAGCAGCGGGAGCTCCTACAATGAGCAGTTCTTC. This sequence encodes CASSGSSYNEQFF.

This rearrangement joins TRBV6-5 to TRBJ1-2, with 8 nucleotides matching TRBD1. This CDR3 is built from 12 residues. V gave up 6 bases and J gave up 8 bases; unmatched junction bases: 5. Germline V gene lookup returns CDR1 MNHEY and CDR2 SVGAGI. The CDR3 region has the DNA TGTGCCAGCAGCTGGACAGGGCTCGGCTACACCTTC. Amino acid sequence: CASSWTGLGYTF.

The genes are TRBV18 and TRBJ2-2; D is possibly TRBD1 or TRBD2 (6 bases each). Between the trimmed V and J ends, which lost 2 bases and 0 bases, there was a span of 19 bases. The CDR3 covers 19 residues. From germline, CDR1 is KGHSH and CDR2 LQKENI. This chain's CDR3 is CASSPKSGGTSPNTGELFF. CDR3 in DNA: TGTGCCAGCTCACCAAAGTCTGGGGGGACATCTCCGAACACCGGGGAGCTGTTTTTT.

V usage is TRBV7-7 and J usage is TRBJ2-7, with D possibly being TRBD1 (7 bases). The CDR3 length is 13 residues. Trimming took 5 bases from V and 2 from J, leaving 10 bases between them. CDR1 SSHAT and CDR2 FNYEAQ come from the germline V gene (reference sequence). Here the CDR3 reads CASSRGTAYEQYF. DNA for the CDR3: TGTGCCAGCAGCCGGGGGACAGCCTACGAGCAGTACTTC.

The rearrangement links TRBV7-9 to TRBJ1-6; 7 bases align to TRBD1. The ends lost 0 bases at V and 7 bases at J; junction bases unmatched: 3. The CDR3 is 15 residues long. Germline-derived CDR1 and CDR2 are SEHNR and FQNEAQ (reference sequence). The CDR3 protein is CASSLAQGVNSPLHF. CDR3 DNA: TGTGCCAGCAGCTTAGCCCAGGGGGTGAATTCACCCCTCCACTTT.

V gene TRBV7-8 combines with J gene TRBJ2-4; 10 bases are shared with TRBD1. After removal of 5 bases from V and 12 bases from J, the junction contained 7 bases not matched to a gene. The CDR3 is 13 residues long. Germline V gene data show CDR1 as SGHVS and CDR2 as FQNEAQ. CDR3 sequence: CASSLEDRGDQYF. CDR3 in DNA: TGTGCCAGCAGCCTAGAGGACAGGGGGGATCAGTACTTC.

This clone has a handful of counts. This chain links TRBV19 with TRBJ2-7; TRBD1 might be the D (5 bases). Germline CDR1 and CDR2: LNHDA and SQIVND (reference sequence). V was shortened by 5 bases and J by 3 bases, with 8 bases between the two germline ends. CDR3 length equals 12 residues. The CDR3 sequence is CASSPDSYEQYF. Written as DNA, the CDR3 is TGTGCCAGTAGTCCCGACAGCTACGAGCAGTACTTC.

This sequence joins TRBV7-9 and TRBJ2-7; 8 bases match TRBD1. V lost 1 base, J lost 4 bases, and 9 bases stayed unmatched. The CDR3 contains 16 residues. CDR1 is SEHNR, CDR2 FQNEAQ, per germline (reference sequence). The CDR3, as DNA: TGTGCCAGCAGCTTAGGGCAGGGGGCACTATGGTACGAGCAGTACTTC. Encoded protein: CASSLGQGALWYEQYF.

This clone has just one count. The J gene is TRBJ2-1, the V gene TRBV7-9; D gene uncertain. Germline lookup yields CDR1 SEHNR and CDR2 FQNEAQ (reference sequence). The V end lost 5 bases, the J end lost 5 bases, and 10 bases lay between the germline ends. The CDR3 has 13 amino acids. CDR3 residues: CASSRSTDNEQFF. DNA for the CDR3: TGTGCCAGCAGCCGAAGCACAGACAATGAGCAGTTCTTC.

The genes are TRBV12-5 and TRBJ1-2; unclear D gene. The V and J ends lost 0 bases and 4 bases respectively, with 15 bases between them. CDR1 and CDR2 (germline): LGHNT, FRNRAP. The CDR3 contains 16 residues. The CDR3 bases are TGTGCTAGTGGTTTGGTACCTCTAGAGGTAGGCTATGGCTACACCTTC. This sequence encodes CASGLVPLEVGYGYTF.

The CDR3 sequence is CASSARWTSGDQIDSYNEQFF. In DNA, the CDR3 is TGTGCCAGCAGCGCAAGATGGACTAGCGGGGACCAAATAGATTCCTACAATGAGCAGTTCTTC. This chain uses TRBV7-6 with TRBJ2-1; 12 bases are a match to TRBD2. V was clipped by 5 bases and J by 1 base; unmatched bases: 18. This CDR3 has 21 amino acids. Germline V gives CDR1 SGHVS, CDR2 FNYEAQ. Variable domain in full (rest from reference TRBV7-6 and TRBJ2-1): GAGVSQSPRYKVTKRGQDVALRCDPISGHVSLYWYRQALGQGPEFLTYFNYEAQQDKSGLPNDRFSAERPEGSISTLTIQRTEQRDSAMYRCASSARWTSGDQIDSYNEQFFGPGTRLTVL.

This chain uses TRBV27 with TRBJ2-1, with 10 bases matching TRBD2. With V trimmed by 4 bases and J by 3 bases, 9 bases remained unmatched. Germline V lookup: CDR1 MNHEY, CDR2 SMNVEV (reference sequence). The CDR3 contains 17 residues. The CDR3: CASSSPLTSGDYNEQFF. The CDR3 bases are TGTGCCAGCAGTTCTCCCCTAACTAGCGGGGACTACAATGAGCAGTTCTTC.

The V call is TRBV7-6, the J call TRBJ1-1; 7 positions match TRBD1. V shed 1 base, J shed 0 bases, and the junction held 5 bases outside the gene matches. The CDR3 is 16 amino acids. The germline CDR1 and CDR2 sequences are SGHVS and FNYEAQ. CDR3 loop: CASSLGDSGMNTEAFF. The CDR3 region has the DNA TGTGCCAGCAGCTTAGGGGACAGCGGCATGAACACTGAAGCTTTCTTT.

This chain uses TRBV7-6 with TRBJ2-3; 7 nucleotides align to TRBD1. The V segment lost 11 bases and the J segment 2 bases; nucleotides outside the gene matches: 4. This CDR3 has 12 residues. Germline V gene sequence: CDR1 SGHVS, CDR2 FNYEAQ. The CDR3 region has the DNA TGTGCCTCCAGGGGGAACACAGATACGCAGTATTTT. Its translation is CASRGNTDTQYF.

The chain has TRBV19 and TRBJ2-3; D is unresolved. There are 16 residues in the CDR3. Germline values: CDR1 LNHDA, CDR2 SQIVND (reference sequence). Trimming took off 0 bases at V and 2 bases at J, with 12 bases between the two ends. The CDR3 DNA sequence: TGTGCCAGTAGTATAGATCTCCAGGTACTCACAGATACGCAGTATTTT. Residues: CASSIDLQVLTDTQYF.

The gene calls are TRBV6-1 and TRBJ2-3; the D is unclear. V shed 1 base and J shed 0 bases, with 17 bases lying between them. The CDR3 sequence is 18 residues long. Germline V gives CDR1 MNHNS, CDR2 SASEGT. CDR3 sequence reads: CASSEEPTAFYSTDTQYF. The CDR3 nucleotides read TGTGCCAGCAGTGAAGAGCCCACGGCATTCTATAGCACAGATACGCAGTATTTT.